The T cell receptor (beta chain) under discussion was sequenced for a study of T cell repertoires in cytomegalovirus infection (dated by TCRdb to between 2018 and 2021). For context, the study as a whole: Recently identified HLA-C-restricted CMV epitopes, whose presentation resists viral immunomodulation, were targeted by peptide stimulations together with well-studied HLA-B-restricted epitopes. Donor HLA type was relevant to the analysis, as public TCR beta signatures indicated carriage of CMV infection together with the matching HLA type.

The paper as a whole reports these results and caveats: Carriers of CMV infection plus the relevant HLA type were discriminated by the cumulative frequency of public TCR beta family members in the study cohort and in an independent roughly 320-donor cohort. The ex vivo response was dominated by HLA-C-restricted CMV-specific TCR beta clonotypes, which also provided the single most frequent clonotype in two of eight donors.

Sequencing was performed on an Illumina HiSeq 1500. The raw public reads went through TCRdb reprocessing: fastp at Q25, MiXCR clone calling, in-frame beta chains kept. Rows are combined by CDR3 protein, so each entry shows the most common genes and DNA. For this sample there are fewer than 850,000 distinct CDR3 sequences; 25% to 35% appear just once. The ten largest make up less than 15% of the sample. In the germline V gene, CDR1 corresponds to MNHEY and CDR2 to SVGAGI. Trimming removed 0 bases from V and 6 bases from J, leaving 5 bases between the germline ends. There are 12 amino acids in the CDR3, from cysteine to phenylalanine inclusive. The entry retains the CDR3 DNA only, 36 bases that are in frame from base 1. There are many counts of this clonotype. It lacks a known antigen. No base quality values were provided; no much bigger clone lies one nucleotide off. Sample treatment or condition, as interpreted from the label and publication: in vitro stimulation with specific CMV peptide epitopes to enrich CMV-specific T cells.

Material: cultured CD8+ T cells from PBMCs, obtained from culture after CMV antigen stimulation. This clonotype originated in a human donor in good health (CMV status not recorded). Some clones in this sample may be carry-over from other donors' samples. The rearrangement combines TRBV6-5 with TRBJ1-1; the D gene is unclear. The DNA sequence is TGTGCCAGCAGTTACTCGGGGTCTGAAGCTTTCTTT. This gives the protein CASSYSGSEAFF.